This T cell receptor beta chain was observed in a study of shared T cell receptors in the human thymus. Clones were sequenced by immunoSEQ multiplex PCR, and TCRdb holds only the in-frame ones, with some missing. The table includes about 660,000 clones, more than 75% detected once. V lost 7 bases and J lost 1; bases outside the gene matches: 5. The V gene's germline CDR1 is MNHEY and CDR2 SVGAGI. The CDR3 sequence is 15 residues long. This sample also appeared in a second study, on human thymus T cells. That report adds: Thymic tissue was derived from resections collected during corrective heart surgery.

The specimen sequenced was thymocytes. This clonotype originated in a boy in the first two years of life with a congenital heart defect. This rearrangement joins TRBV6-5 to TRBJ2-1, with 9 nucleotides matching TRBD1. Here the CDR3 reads CASTTTGGSYNEQFF. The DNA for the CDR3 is TGTGCCAGCACTACGACAGGGGGGTCCTACAATGAGCAGTTCTTC.